This T cell receptor beta chain derives from a study of CD8+ T cells in alopecia areata. Remarks on this clone: Antigen: not known.

Peripheral blood and lesional scalp punch biopsies came from alopecia areata patients. The researchers isolated CD4+ and CD8+ T cells from PBMCs by sorting. RNA was extracted and reverse transcribed into cDNA as the sequencing template. TCRdb's copy holds only in-frame clones and misses some; the assay was immunoSEQ multiplex PCR. The sample holds about 64,000 clones; 44% are singletons and the top ten take 51%. Study results and limitations: Clonality was higher in lesional than normal scalp, especially in alopecia totalis/universalis. The study found TCR sharing across patients less clear than in mice, possibly for HLA reasons.

With 1 base clipped from V and 1 base from J, the junction kept 4 bases outside the gene matches. The germline V gene has CDR1 PRHDT and CDR2 FYEKMQ (reference sequence). The CDR3 consists of 16 residues. This clonotype originated in a human donor with alopecia areata. Sequencing used NKG2D-low CD8+ T cells sorted from blood. The chain employs TRBV13 and TRBJ2-5; 9 bases match TRBD2. Written as DNA, the CDR3 is TGTGCCAGCAGCTTAGTGAGTAGCGGGGGCCAAGAGACCCAGTACTTC. This codes for CASSLVSSGGQETQYF.